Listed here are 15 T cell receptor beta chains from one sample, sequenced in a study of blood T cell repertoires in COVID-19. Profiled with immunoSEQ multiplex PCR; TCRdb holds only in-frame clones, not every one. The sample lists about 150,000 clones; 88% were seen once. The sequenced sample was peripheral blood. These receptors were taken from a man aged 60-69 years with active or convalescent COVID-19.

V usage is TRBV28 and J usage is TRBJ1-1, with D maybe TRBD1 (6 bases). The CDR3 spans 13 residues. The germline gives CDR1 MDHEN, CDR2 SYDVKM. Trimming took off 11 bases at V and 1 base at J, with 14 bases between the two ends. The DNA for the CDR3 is TGTGCCGGCGCCGGGACACCGAACACTGAAGCTTTCTTT. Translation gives CAGAGTPNTEAFF. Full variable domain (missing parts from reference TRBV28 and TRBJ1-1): DVKVTQSSRYLVKRTGEKVFLECVQDMDHENMFWYRQDPGLGLRLIYFSYDVKMKEKGDIPEGYSVSREKKERFSLILESASTNQTSMYLCAGAGTPNTEAFFGQGTRLTVV.

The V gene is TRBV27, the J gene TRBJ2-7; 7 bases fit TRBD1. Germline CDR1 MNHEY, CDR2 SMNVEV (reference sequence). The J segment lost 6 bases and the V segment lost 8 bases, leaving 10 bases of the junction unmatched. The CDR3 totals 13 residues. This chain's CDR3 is CASRLQGQSEQYF. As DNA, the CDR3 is TGTGCCAGCCGGTTACAGGGGCAGAGCGAGCAGTACTTC.

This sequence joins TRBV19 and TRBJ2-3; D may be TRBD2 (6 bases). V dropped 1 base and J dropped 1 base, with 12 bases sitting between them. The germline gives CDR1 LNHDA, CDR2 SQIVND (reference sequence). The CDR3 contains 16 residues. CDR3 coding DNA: TGTGCCAGTAGTATAGCGTCGGGAGCCGGCACAGATACGCAGTATTTT. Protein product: CASSIASGAGTDTQYF.

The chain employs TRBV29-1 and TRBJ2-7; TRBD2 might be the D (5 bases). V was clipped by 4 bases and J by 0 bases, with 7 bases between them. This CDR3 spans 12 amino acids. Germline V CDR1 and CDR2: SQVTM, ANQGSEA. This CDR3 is CSVGGISYEQYF. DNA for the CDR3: TGCAGCGTTGGAGGGATCTCCTACGAGCAGTACTTC.

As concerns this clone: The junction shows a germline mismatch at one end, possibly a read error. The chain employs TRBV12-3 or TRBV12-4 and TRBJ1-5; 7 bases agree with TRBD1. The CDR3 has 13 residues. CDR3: CANSWSGGQPQHF. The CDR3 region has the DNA TGTGCCAACAGTTGGTCAGGGGGTCAGCCCCAGCATTTT.

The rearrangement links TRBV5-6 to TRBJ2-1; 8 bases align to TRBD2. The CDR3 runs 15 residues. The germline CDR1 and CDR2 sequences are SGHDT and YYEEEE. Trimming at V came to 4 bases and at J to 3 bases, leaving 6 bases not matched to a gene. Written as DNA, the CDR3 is TGTGCCAGCAGCCGTTTACTAGCGGTCTACAATGAGCAGTTCTTC. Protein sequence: CASSRLLAVYNEQFF.

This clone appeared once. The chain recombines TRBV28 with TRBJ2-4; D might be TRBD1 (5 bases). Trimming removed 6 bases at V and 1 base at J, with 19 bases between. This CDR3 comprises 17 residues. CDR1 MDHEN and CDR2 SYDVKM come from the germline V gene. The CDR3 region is CASSPRGRSGAKNIQYF. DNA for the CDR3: TGTGCCAGCAGCCCAAGGGGAAGGAGTGGGGCCAAAAACATTCAGTACTTC.

The CDR3 DNA follows: TGCGCCAGCACAGACAAGAGCTCCTACGAGCAGTACTTC. Protein: CASTDKSSYEQYF. This chain links TRBV10-1 with TRBJ2-7; D ambiguous. CDR1 and CDR2 from the germline V gene are WNHNN and SYGVQD (reference sequence). With 7 bases removed from V and 0 bases from J, the gap between germline ends came to 10 bases. The CDR3 loop spans 13 amino acids.

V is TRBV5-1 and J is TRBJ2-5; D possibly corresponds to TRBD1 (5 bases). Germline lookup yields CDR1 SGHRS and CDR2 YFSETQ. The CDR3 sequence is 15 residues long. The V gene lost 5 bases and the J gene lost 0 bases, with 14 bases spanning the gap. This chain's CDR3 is CASSFEADNQETQYF. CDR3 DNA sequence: TGCGCCAGCAGTTTTGAGGCGGACAACCAAGAGACCCAGTACTTC.

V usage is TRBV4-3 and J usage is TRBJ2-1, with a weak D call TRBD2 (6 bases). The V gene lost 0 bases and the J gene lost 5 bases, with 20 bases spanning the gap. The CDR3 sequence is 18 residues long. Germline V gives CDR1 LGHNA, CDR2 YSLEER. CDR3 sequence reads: CASSQEVRRGASHNEQFF. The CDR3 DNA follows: TGCGCCAGCAGCCAAGAGGTTAGGAGGGGCGCTTCCCACAATGAGCAGTTCTTC.

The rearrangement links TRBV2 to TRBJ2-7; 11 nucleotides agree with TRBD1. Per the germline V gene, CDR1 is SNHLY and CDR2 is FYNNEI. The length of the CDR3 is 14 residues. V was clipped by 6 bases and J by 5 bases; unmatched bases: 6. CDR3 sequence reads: CASRGDRGSHEQYF. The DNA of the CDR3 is TGTGCCAGCAGGGGGGACAGGGGGAGCCACGAGCAGTACTTC.

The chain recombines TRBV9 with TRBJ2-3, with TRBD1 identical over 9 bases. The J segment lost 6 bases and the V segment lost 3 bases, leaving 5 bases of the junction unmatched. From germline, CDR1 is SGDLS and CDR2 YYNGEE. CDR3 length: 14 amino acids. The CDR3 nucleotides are TGTGCCAGCAGCGCTACAGGGGGCATGGATACGCAGTATTTT. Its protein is CASSATGGMDTQYF.

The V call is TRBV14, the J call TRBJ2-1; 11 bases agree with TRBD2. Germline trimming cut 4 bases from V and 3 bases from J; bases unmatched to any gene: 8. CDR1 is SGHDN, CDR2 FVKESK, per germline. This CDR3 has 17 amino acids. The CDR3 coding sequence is TGTGCCAGCAGCCGCCTGACTAGCGGGGCCATCTACAATGAGCAGTTCTTC. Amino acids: CASSRLTSGAIYNEQFF.

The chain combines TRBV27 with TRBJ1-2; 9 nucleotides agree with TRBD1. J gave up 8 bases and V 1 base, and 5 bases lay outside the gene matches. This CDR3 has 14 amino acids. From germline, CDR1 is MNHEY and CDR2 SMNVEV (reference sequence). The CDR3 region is CASSLWSGQGGYTF. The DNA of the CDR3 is TGTGCCAGCAGTTTATGGTCGGGACAGGGCGGCTACACCTTC.

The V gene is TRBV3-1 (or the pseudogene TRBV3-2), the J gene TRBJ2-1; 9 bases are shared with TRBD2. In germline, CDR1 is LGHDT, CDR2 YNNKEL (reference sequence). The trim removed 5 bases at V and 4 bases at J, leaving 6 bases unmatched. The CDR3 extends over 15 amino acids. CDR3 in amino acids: CASSATSGPYNEQFF. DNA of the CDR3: TGTGCCAGCAGCGCCACTAGCGGGCCTTACAATGAGCAGTTCTTC.